A single sample is the source of the 11 T cell receptor beta chains below, sequenced in a study of blood T cells in healthy people across ages. Sample-barcoded 5' priming and a J-beta primer mix drove a second PCR of 7 to 11 cycles. One entry per CDR3 protein results from TCRdb running MiXCR on the 5' RACE reads. Found here are 700,000 or so distinct CDR3 sequences, less than 45% of them singletons; the top ten hold roughly 30%. The sample consisted of blood. All receptors derive from a man at least 80 years old in good health.

The rearrangement links TRBV6-6 to TRBJ2-5, with TRBD2 matching 10 bases. Trimming at V came to 2 bases and at J to 2 bases, leaving 8 bases not matched to a gene. Germline V gene data show CDR1 as MNHNY and CDR2 as SVGAGI (reference sequence). CDR3 length: 17 residues. CDR3 in amino acids: CASSYLGTSEGQETQYF. DNA of the CDR3: TGTGCCAGCAGTTACCTTGGGACTAGCGAGGGGCAAGAGACCCAGTACTTC.

Remarks on this clonotype: A read error may produce the germline difference seen at one junction end. The chain links TRBV5-1 to TRBJ2-3; 8 bases align to TRBD2. The CDR3 covers 16 residues. Germline CDR1 reads SGHRS; CDR2 reads YFSETQ. The CDR3: CTSSLIAGSLTDTQYF. The CDR3 DNA reads as TGCACCAGCAGCTTGATAGCGGGATCCCTCACAGATACGCAGTATTTT.

The rearrangement uses TRBV5-1 and TRBJ2-1; D is perhaps TRBD1 (6 bases). The CDR3 is 11 residues long. Between the trimmed V and J ends, which lost 3 bases and 10 bases, there was a span of 8 bases. CDR1 SGHRS and CDR2 YFSETQ come from the germline V gene. In nucleotides, the CDR3 is TGCGCCAGCAGCTACAGGGAGGAGCAGTTCTTC. Its translation is CASSYREEQFF.

The chain recombines TRBV28 with TRBJ1-2, with a possible D match to TRBD1 (5 bases). Germline CDR1 reads MDHEN; CDR2 reads SYDVKM. V was shortened by 4 bases and J by 2 bases, with 17 bases between the two germline ends. The CDR3 contains 16 residues. CDR3: CASSSSSPDSNYGYTF. In DNA form, the CDR3 reads TGTGCCAGCAGTTCCTCCTCCCCCGACAGCAACTATGGCTACACCTTC.

There are many counts of this clonotype. The chain links TRBV29-1 to TRBJ2-5, with 8 bases aligning to TRBD1. Germline V gene data show CDR1 as SQVTM and CDR2 as ANQGSEA. CDR3 size: 16 residues. V lost 6 bases to trimming and J lost 0 bases; unmatched junction nucleotides: 12. DNA for the CDR3: TGCAGCGTCTCACCAGACAGGGGAAAAGACCAAGAGACCCAGTACTTC. Its protein is CSVSPDRGKDQETQYF.

With regard to this clonotype: A read error may produce the germline difference seen at one junction end. This rearrangement joins TRBV12-3 or TRBV12-4 to TRBJ1-5; 8 nucleotides align to TRBD1. The length of the CDR3 is 13 residues. The CDR3 is CAGSGQGHQPQHF. The CDR3 nucleotides read TGTGCCGGCAGCGGACAGGGTCACCAGCCCCAGCATTTT.

This clonotype showed up just a few times. This chain joins TRBV3-1 and TRBJ2-7; 11 bases line up with TRBD2. Unmatched junction bases numbered 7, after V lost 3 bases and J lost 6 bases. CDR1 is LGHDT and CDR2 is YNNKEL in the germline V gene (reference sequence). The CDR3 loop spans 15 amino acids. This CDR3 is CASSQVSGGACEQYF. DNA of the CDR3: TGTGCCAGCAGCCAGGTTAGCGGGGGGGCCTGCGAGCAGTACTTC.

CDR3 loop: CASSLAGHLIHNEQFF. DNA for the CDR3: TGTGCCAGCAGCTTAGCGGGCCACCTAATACACAATGAGCAGTTCTTC. The rearrangement uses TRBV7-9 and TRBJ2-1; D is unclear. The CDR3 is made up of 16 amino acids. The germline gives CDR1 SEHNR, CDR2 FQNEAQ (reference sequence). V lost 0 bases, J lost 5 bases, and 14 bases lay in between.

The rearrangement uses TRBV20-1 and TRBJ2-1; 7 nucleotides match TRBD1. The J segment lost 14 bases and the V segment lost 6 bases, leaving 16 bases of the junction unmatched. The CDR3 covers 13 residues. Germline V gives CDR1 DFQATT, CDR2 SNEGSKA (reference sequence). The CDR3 loop is CSAKITAVGTEFF. CDR3 sequence (DNA): TGCAGTGCAAAGATCACCGCCGTTGGGACAGAGTTCTTC.

V and J are TRBV28 and TRBJ1-1; the D is unclear. The germline V and J ends were trimmed by 2 bases and 10 bases, with 14 bases remaining between them. The CDR3 has 13 residues. CDR1 is MDHEN and CDR2 is SYDVKM in the germline V gene. CDR3 sequence reads: CASSLRLGGRAFF. CDR3 sequence (DNA): TGTGCCAGCAGTTTAAGGTTGGGAGGCCGAGCTTTCTTT. Complete variable domain (other parts from reference TRBV28 and TRBJ1-1): DVKVTQSSRYLVKRTGEKVFLECVQDMDHENMFWYRQDPGLGLRLIYFSYDVKMKEKGDIPEGYSVSREKKERFSLILESASTNQTSMYLCASSLRLGGRAFFGQGTRLTVV.

The CDR3 spells CASSELGHLNTEAFF. The CDR3 DNA reads as TGTGCCAGCAGTGAATTAGGACACTTGAACACTGAAGCTTTCTTT. The chain combines TRBV25-1 with TRBJ1-1, with a tentative D call TRBD1 (5 bases). The CDR3 contains 15 residues. Germline V CDR1 and CDR2: MGHDK, SYGVNS. Deletions cut 1 base from V and 0 bases from J, with 9 bases between.